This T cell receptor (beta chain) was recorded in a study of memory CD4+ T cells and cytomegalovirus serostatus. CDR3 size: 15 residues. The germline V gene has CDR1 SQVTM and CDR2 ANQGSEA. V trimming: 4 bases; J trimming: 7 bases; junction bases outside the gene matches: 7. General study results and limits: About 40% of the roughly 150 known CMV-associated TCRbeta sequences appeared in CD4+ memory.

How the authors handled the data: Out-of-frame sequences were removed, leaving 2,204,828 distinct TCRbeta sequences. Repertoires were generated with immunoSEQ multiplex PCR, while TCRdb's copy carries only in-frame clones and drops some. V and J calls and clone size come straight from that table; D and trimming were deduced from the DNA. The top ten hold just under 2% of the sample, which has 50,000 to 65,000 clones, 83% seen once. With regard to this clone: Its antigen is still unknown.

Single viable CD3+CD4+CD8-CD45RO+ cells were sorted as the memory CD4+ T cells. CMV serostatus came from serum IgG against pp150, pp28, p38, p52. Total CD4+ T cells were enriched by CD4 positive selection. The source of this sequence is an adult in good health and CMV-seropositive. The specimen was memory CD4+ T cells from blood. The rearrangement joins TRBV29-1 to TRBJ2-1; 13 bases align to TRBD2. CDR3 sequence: CSVASTSGRGNEQFF. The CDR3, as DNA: TGCAGCGTTGCATCTACTAGCGGGAGGGGGAATGAGCAGTTCTTC.